The 17 T cell receptor beta chains given below trace back to one sample, sequenced in a study of T-cell memory formation after mild COVID-19. One entry per CDR3 protein, called by TCRdb with MiXCR from the 5' RACE reads. The repertoire includes 350,000 to 500,000 distinct CDR3 sequences, about a sixth of them detected once, and about a fifth sits in the top ten. Sequenced input: PBMCs or a T cell subset sorted from them (not recorded which). The origin of the receptors is a man between 18 and 35 years old who had mild COVID-19 (a few samples of this study predate the infection). Cell type and time point are not known.

This clonotype was counted ten times or more. The CDR3 DNA is TGTGCCAGCAGCTCCGACAGTGCAGATACGCAGTATTTT. It translates to CASSSDSADTQYF. The chain joins TRBV7-9 to TRBJ2-3, with TRBD1 as a possible D gene (5 bases). This CDR3 has 13 amino acids. Germline CDR1 reads SEHNR; CDR2 reads FQNEAQ (reference sequence). Trimming left V 4 bases short and J 4 bases short, with 9 bases between.

The chain is built from TRBV3-1 and TRBJ2-7; possible D gene TRBD1, 5 bases. The CDR3 runs 15 residues. Germline-derived CDR1 and CDR2 are LGHDT and YNNKEL (reference sequence). V was pared by 0 bases and J by 2 bases, with 11 bases between. CDR3 residues: CASSQDSGPAYEQYV. The CDR3 coding sequence is TGTGCCAGCAGCCAAGATTCAGGGCCCGCCTACGAGCAGTACGTC.

The rearrangement uses TRBV5-1 and TRBJ2-3, with TRBD2 matching over 7 bases. Unmatched junction bases numbered 9, after V lost 3 bases and J lost 2 bases. Germline V CDR1 and CDR2: SGHRS, YFSETQ. The CDR3 has 16 residues. CDR3 in amino acids: CASSYHGGGITDTQYF. In DNA form, the CDR3 reads TGCGCCAGCAGCTACCATGGCGGGGGTATCACAGATACGCAGTATTTT.

The chain is built from TRBV6-2 or TRBV6-3 and TRBJ2-7, with 7 bases aligning to TRBD1. Per the germline V gene, CDR1 is MNHEY and CDR2 is SVGEGT. The CDR3 totals 13 residues. The trim removed 5 bases at V and 3 bases at J, leaving 4 bases unmatched. CDR3 region: CASSTRDSYEQYV. The CDR3 nucleotides are TGTGCCAGCAGTACCCGGGACAGCTACGAGCAGTACGTC.

This sequence joins TRBV7-2 and TRBJ2-3, with TRBD2 matching over 8 bases. This CDR3 comprises 18 residues. In germline, CDR1 is SGHTA, CDR2 FQGNSA. The trim removed 4 bases at V and 7 bases at J, leaving 19 bases unmatched. The CDR3 is CASSSTFPFGGAGNTQYF. DNA of the CDR3: TGTGCCAGCAGCTCAACATTTCCCTTCGGGGGGGCCGGGAATACGCAGTATTTT. Using reference TRBV7-2 and TRBJ2-3 for the parts outside the CDR3, the full variable domain is GAGVSQSPSNKVTEKGKDVELRCDPISGHTALYWYRQSLGQGLEFLIYFQGNSAPDKSGLPSDRFSAERTGGSVSTLTIQRTQQEDSAVYLCASSSTFPFGGAGNTQYFGPGTRLTVL.

This clonotype was observed at least ten times. This chain uses TRBV6-5 with TRBJ1-6; D perhaps matches TRBD1 (5 bases). This CDR3 has 12 residues. Germline assignment: CDR1 MNHEY and CDR2 SVGAGI. Trimming removed 6 bases at V and 14 bases at J, with 14 bases between. This CDR3 is CASSGRGITLHF. The DNA of the CDR3 is TGTGCCAGCAGCGGACGGGGCATAACCCTCCACTTT.

The chain joins TRBV7-2 to TRBJ1-2; no firm D call. CDR1 is SGHTA, CDR2 FQGNSA, per germline. Trimming pared 1 base from V and 6 bases from J, leaving 6 bases between. The length of the CDR3 is 12 residues. The CDR3: CASSLGTHGYTF. The CDR3, as DNA: TGTGCCAGCAGCTTAGGTACTCATGGCTACACCTTC.

The chain combines TRBV7-8 with TRBJ1-2; the D gene is possibly TRBD1 (6 bases). The germline V gene encodes CDR1 SGHVS and CDR2 FQNEAQ. Trimming cost V 6 bases and J 6 bases, with 14 bases left between them. CDR3 length equals 13 residues. This CDR3 reads CASRLDSAHGYTF. DNA for the CDR3: TGTGCCAGCAGGCTGGACAGTGCTCATGGCTACACCTTC.

CDR3 amino acids: CATGGQGVTGELFF. The CDR3 coding sequence is TGTGCCACCGGCGGCCAAGGTGTCACCGGGGAGCTGTTTTTT. The chain has TRBV24-1 and TRBJ2-2; D remains unclear. Germline loops: CDR1 KGHDR, CDR2 SFDVKD. The CDR3 totals 14 residues. The V end was cut by 9 bases, the J end by 4 bases, with 14 bases between.

Comments on this clonotype: Germline is not matched at one junction end, which may reflect a read error. The V gene is TRBV11-2, the J gene TRBJ2-1; 9 bases align to TRBD2. The CDR3 sequence is 16 residues long. The germline V gene has CDR1 SGHAT and CDR2 FQNNGV. The CDR3 sequence is CASSSLAGTINNEQFF. CDR3 bases: TGTGCAAGCAGCTCTCTAGCGGGGACGATCAACAATGAGCAGTTCTTC.

In DNA, the CDR3 is TGTGCCAGCAGCCCCGGGACCATGGGGGCGTCGGCAGATACGCAGTATTTT. This translates into CASSPGTMGASADTQYF. V usage is TRBV6-6 and J usage is TRBJ2-3, with D possibly being TRBD1 (6 bases). The V and J ends lost 6 bases and 4 bases respectively, with 23 bases between them. The CDR3 sequence is 17 residues long. Germline CDR1 MNHNY, CDR2 SVGAGI (reference sequence).

The chain recombines TRBV24-1 with TRBJ2-3; perhaps TRBD1 as D (5 bases). The CDR3 is 15 residues long. The germline gives CDR1 KGHDR, CDR2 SFDVKD. With 2 bases removed from V and 4 bases from J, the gap between germline ends came to 12 bases. The CDR3 DNA is TGTGCCACCAGTGATTCTAAAACAGGCTCAGATACGCAGTATTTT. This translates into CATSDSKTGSDTQYF.

The chain couples TRBV5-5 to TRBJ2-1; D unclear. Germline lookup yields CDR1 SGHKS and CDR2 YYEKEE (reference sequence). This CDR3 is built from 13 residues. Trimming took off 3 bases at V and 6 bases at J, with 10 bases between the two ends. CDR3: CASSSMASNEQFF. The CDR3 nucleotides read TGTGCCAGCAGCTCCATGGCCAGCAATGAGCAGTTCTTC.

This chain connects TRBV7-2 to TRBJ1-1; a weak D match, TRBD1 (6 bases). Germline V gene sequence: CDR1 SGHTA, CDR2 FQGNSA. The CDR3 extends over 14 amino acids. Trimming left V 3 bases short and J 6 bases short, with 14 bases between. CDR3 DNA sequence: TGTGCCAGCAGCTTTAACAGGGCGGTCGCTGAAGCTTTCTTT. It yields the protein CASSFNRAVAEAFF. Full variable domain (outside the CDR3, taken from reference TRBV7-2 and TRBJ1-1): GAGVSQSPSNKVTEKGKDVELRCDPISGHTALYWYRQSLGQGLEFLIYFQGNSAPDKSGLPSDRFSAERTGGSVSTLTIQRTQQEDSAVYLCASSFNRAVAEAFFGQGTRLTVV.

As DNA, the CDR3 is TGTGCCAGCAACCGGGACAGGGGGTACGAGCAGTACTTC. It yields the protein CASNRDRGYEQYF. The V gene is TRBV28, the J gene TRBJ2-7; 11 bases fit TRBD1. Germline V CDR1 and CDR2: MDHEN, SYDVKM. The CDR3 is 13 residues long. V lost 7 bases and J lost 4; bases outside the gene matches: 3.

This clonotype was counted between two and nine times. This chain connects TRBV5-4 to TRBJ2-5; TRBD1 matches 9 bases. The germline gives CDR1 SGHNT, CDR2 YYREEE (reference sequence). V was clipped by 1 base and J by 7 bases; unmatched bases: 8. This CDR3 contains 15 residues. The DNA of the CDR3 is TGTGCCAGCAGCTTGAGACAGGGGGTGTTTGCGACCCAGTACTTC. Protein: CASSLRQGVFATQYF.

The chain carries TRBV20-1 and TRBJ1-1; D gene unclear. This CDR3 spans 10 amino acids. Germline V CDR1 and CDR2: DFQATT, SNEGSKA (reference sequence). The V end was cut by 5 bases, the J end by 6 bases, with 7 bases between. CDR3 sequence reads: CSAWRSEAFF. The CDR3 DNA reads as TGCAGTGCTTGGAGGTCTGAAGCTTTCTTT.